The 19 T cell receptor beta chains below were found in one sample sequenced in a study of T cells in Graves' hyperthyroidism and ophthalmopathy. Amplified TCR beta CDR3 regions came from RNA transcripts. First-round RT-PCR targeting the TCR CDR3 was performed with the HTBI primer set. TCRdb reanalysed the multiplex PCR reads using MiXCR and keeps one entry per CDR3 protein. The repertoire holds about 370,000 distinct CDR3 sequences, with roughly 15% as singletons. The sequenced sample was blood. Source of these receptors: a woman aged 55-69 years with Graves' ophthalmopathy.

This clonotype was seen many times. The chain links TRBV18 to TRBJ2-7; TRBD1 might be the D (6 bases). CDR1 and CDR2 (germline): KGHSH, LQKENI. The CDR3 has 14 residues. Trimming left V 6 bases short and J 6 bases short, with 18 bases between. The CDR3 nucleotides read TGTGCCAGCTCTCCCCAGGGGACGACTGGCGAGCAGTACTTC. Its translation: CASSPQGTTGEQYF.

This clonotype was counted between two and nine times. The chain uses TRBV15 and TRBJ1-6; D not certain. Looked up from germline, CDR1 is LNHNV and CDR2 is YYDKDF (reference sequence). Trimming pared 3 bases from V and 10 bases from J, leaving 16 bases between. The CDR3 loop spans 15 amino acids. CDR3: CATSSSDPVKSPLHF. The CDR3 nucleotides are TGTGCCACCAGCAGTTCGGACCCGGTTAAGTCACCCCTCCACTTT.

The table lists this clonotype with a few counts. The chain joins TRBV27 to TRBJ1-2, with a possible D match to TRBD1 (5 bases). V lost 3 bases and J 8 bases, leaving 19 bases between the germline ends. Germline V gives CDR1 MNHEY, CDR2 SMNVEV (reference sequence). There are 15 residues in the CDR3. The CDR3 DNA is TGTGCCAGCAGTTTTAACACCAGGGAGGCGGGGGGCTACACCTTC. This translates into CASSFNTREAGGYTF.

The J gene is TRBJ2-3, the V gene TRBV19; either TRBD1 or TRBD2 may fit D (5 bases each). The CDR3 covers 16 residues. Germline V gives CDR1 LNHDA, CDR2 SQIVND (reference sequence). Trimming cost V 7 bases and J 2 bases, with 19 bases left between them. The CDR3 loop reads CASKGLQGRDTDTQYF. In DNA form, the CDR3 reads TGTGCCAGTAAAGGTCTGCAGGGACGGGACACAGATACGCAGTATTTT.

With respect to this clonotype: This may arise from a read error, as a much more abundant clone is one base away. This rearrangement joins TRBV3-1 to TRBJ1-5, with D unresolved. V lost 0 bases and J 3 bases, leaving 3 bases between the germline ends. Germline-derived CDR1 and CDR2 are LGHDT and YNNKEL (reference sequence). This CDR3 region has 13 residues. This CDR3 is CASSQEPNQPQHF. Written as DNA, the CDR3 is TGTGCCAGCAGCCAAGAACCCAATCAGCCCCAGCATTTT.

This clonotype has at least ten counts. The rearrangement links TRBV20-1 to TRBJ2-5; tentatively, D is TRBD1 (6 bases). Germline V CDR1 and CDR2: DFQATT, SNEGSKA (reference sequence). The CDR3 totals 17 residues. Trimming removed 1 base at V and 4 bases at J, with 22 bases between. CDR3 nucleotides: TGCAGTGCTAGAGGCTCAGGGGCGCGAATAAATGGAGAGACCCAGTACTTC. Residues: CSARGSGARINGETQYF.

This chain uses TRBV5-5 with TRBJ2-4; perhaps D is TRBD1 or TRBD2 (5 bases each). Germline V gives CDR1 SGHKS, CDR2 YYEKEE (reference sequence). This CDR3 region has 15 residues. The ends were cut back, 5 bases at V and 1 base at J, with 13 bases in the middle. The CDR3 protein is CASRPVGVAKNIQYF. CDR3 nucleotides: TGTGCCAGCAGACCGGTGGGGGTGGCCAAAAACATTCAGTACTTC.

This clonotype has at least ten counts. CDR3 nucleotides: TGTGCCAGCAGCTCTAGCGTACAAGAGACCCAGTACTTC. Protein: CASSSSVQETQYF. The chain recombines TRBV6-2 or TRBV6-3 with TRBJ2-5, with D possibly being TRBD2 (6 bases). Germline lookup yields CDR1 MNHEY and CDR2 SVGEGT. CDR3 length: 13 amino acids. V was pared by 6 bases and J by 2 bases, with 10 bases between.

In this sample, this clonotype turned up a few times. The chain employs TRBV28 and TRBJ2-1, with 9 nucleotides matching TRBD2. The CDR3 sequence is 16 residues long. In germline, CDR1 is MDHEN, CDR2 SYDVKM. The trim removed 6 bases at V and 0 bases at J, leaving 6 bases unmatched. The CDR3 protein is CASRGRGGNSYNEQFF. As DNA, the CDR3 is TGTGCCAGCAGGGGGCGGGGGGGGAACTCCTACAATGAGCAGTTCTTC.

Notes on this clonotype: A much larger clone lies a single base off, so this may be a read error. This chain links TRBV28 with TRBJ2-3; 10 bases fit TRBD2. The CDR3 covers 15 residues. Per the germline V gene, CDR1 is MDHEN and CDR2 is SYDVKM. V was clipped by 6 bases and J by 6 bases; unmatched bases: 9. CDR3 nucleotides: TGTGCCAGCAGCCGGGCTAGCGGGAGAAGGGATACGCAGTATTTT. Translating gives CASSRASGRRDTQYF. Full variable domain (outside the CDR3, taken from reference TRBV28 and TRBJ2-3): DVKVTQSSRYLVKRTGEKVFLECVQDMDHENMFWYRQDPGLGLRLIYFSYDVKMKEKGDIPEGYSVSREKKERFSLILESASTNQTSMYLCASSRASGRRDTQYFGPGTRLTVL.

This clonotype came up many times. J is TRBJ2-3 and V is TRBV28, with 10 bases identical to TRBD1. After removal of 7 bases from V and 5 bases from J, the junction contained 3 bases not matched to a gene. The CDR3 has 13 residues. The germline V gene encodes CDR1 MDHEN and CDR2 SYDVKM. The CDR3 nucleotides read TGTGCCAGCACTAGGACAGGGGGAGATACGCAGTATTTT. It yields the protein CASTRTGGDTQYF.

The V gene is TRBV19, the J gene TRBJ1-2; 8 bases are shared with TRBD1. The junction had 12 bases not matched to a gene; V was cut back by 4 bases and J by 8 bases. There are 15 residues in the CDR3. Germline V lookup: CDR1 LNHDA, CDR2 SQIVND (reference sequence). The CDR3: CASSTRTGLDGGYTF. CDR3 coding DNA: TGTGCCAGTAGTACCAGGACAGGGCTTGATGGCGGCTACACCTTC.

This clonotype was counted a few times. This rearrangement joins TRBV6-4 to TRBJ1-1, with unresolved D. Germline CDR1 reads MRHNA; CDR2 reads SNTAGT. This CDR3 is built from 15 residues. Trimming removed 2 bases at V and 1 base at J, with 11 bases between. The DNA for the CDR3 is TGTGCCAGCAGTGACAGGGAAAGGAGGAACACTGAAGCTTTCTTT. Amino acid sequence: CASSDRERRNTEAFF.

This clonotype was counted ten times or more. CDR3 DNA: TGCAGCGTTGCTTCGCTAGCGGGAGCGGAAGGGGCCAACGTCCTGACTTTC. Translating gives CSVASLAGAEGANVLTF. The chain couples TRBV29-1 to TRBJ2-6; TRBD2 agrees at 10 bases. Unmatched junction bases numbered 10, after V lost 4 bases and J lost 4 bases. This CDR3 contains 17 residues. Germline V gene lookup returns CDR1 SQVTM and CDR2 ANQGSEA.

This clonotype was detected many times. The genes are TRBV20-1 and TRBJ2-5; a possible D gene is TRBD2 (5 bases). The CDR3 is made up of 11 amino acids. Germline lookup yields CDR1 DFQATT and CDR2 SNEGSKA (reference sequence). V gave up 6 bases and J gave up 4 bases, with 9 bases separating them. The CDR3 is CSAGLVETQYF. CDR3 coding DNA: TGCAGTGCAGGACTGGTAGAGACCCAGTACTTC.

This clonotype was observed a single time. The V and J genes are TRBV29-1 and TRBJ2-2; 9 bases line up with TRBD1. The CDR3 is made up of 12 amino acids. CDR1 is SQVTM and CDR2 is ANQGSEA in the germline V gene. Trimming at V came to 6 bases and at J to 6 bases, leaving 2 bases not matched to a gene. The CDR3: CSVDRGSGELFF. The DNA of the CDR3 is TGCAGCGTCGACAGGGGGTCCGGGGAGCTGTTTTTT.

The chain uses TRBV19 and TRBJ1-1, with 8 bases fitting TRBD1. V was clipped by 6 bases and J by 3 bases; unmatched bases: 3. The germline V gene encodes CDR1 LNHDA and CDR2 SQIVND (reference sequence). The CDR3 is 13 residues long. The CDR3 nucleotides are TGTGCCAGTAGGGAACAGGGGGACACTGAAGCTTTCTTT. It is translated as CASREQGDTEAFF.

For this clonotype: One base away lies a much larger clone, so this may be a sequencing read error. The chain combines TRBV6-1 with TRBJ1-5; tentatively, D is TRBD2 (5 bases). The end of the DNA is better explained by TRBJ2-3, so the J call may be wrong. CDR1 MNHNS and CDR2 SASEGT come from the germline V gene. The CDR3 is 14 amino acids. The CDR3 coding sequence is TGTGCCAGCACGGACCGCCTCGGGAATCAGCCCCAGTATTTT. Translation gives CASTDRLGNQPQYF.

This clonotype was detected a few times. The rearrangement uses TRBV5-1 and TRBJ1-6; tentatively, D is TRBD1 (5 bases). CDR1 and CDR2 from the germline V gene are SGHRS and YFSETQ. The CDR3 sequence is 16 residues long. Trimming took off 0 bases at V and 5 bases at J, with 12 bases between the two ends. CDR3 region: CASSLEGRWDNSPLHF. CDR3 sequence (DNA): TGCGCCAGCAGCTTGGAGGGGAGATGGGATAATTCACCCCTCCACTTT.